Reported below is one TCR beta chain. The sample originates from a study of blood T cell repertoires in COVID-19. Study-level information: COVID-19 samples collected from the United States, Italy and Spain covered acute and convalescent phases.

Some clones are missing from TCRdb's copy, which holds only in-frame ones; the method was immunoSEQ multiplex PCR. The sample includes fewer than 300,000 clones, approximately 88% of them seen just once. Germline-derived CDR1 and CDR2 are KGHSH and LQKENI. V was cut by 2 bases and J by 8 bases, with 16 bases left in between. The CDR3 covers 14 residues. The specimen was peripheral blood. The chain couples TRBV18 to TRBJ2-7; D uncertain. This receptor was obtained from a man aged 18 to 35 with active or convalescent COVID-19. Written as DNA, the CDR3 is TGTGCCAGCTCACCAGAGGCGTCTGCGGCCAAGCAGTACTTC. It encodes CASSPEASAAKQYF.